This record covers a single T cell receptor beta chain. There is no known antigen for this receptor. Base quality data are lacking; no much larger clone is found one base away. The data were obtained in a study of PD-L1 blockade in urothelial cancer (dated by TCRdb to 2015 to 2018). Notes on the research overall: Therapy was started at some point between 2014 and 2016 for all patients, and atezolizumab 1,200 mg was administered intravenously every 3 weeks. About 85% of the 29 patients were identified as males with urothelial cancer of bladder origin, and a prior smoking history was reported by 18 of 29 patients. Patients had an ECOG performance status of 0 or 1 and had received between 0 and 3 prior chemotherapy regimens. Blood samples were analyzed 3 weeks after the start of treatment (second dose) and 6 weeks after the start of treatment. Blood samples gave median yields of around 140,000 T cells and tens of thousands of unique TCRs, along with a median clonality of roughly 0.08. An exploratory multi-omic analysis was conducted of the somatic, immune and clinical correlates of response to PD-L1 blockade with atezolizumab in urothelial cancer. Pretreatment tumor samples, along with matched peripheral blood collected serially before and after atezolizumab treatment, underwent TCR sequencing. Durable clinical benefit was defined as progression-free survival longer than 6 months, and TCR features were also tested against progression-free and overall survival. In the same patients who had TCR sequencing, pretreatment tumors also underwent whole exome sequencing and RNA sequencing. Nine patients achieved durable clinical benefit and some 20 did not. Some 30 patients had pretreatment blood TCR-seq, around 25 had at least one posttreatment blood collection, and around 25 had tumor TCR-seq.

The cohort comprised about 30 patients with locally advanced or metastatic urothelial carcinoma treated at Memorial Sloan Kettering on a trial protocol. Peripheral blood mononuclear cells were collected pretreatment and during treatment, with between 1 and 8 total time points obtained per patient. The Qiagen DNeasy Blood extraction kit was used to purify genomic DNA from total PBMCs and from tumor samples. PBMCs were collected pretreatment and during treatment, and were isolated and stored as previously described. Each PCR received spiked-in synthetic TCR analog templates so that absolute template abundance could be estimated from read counts. The immunoSEQ assay was used to amplify TCRbeta CDR3 regions from genomic DNA with bias-controlled V and J gene primers. Rearranged TCRbeta segments were sequenced at approximately 20X coverage. Turning to the authors' computational methods: Clustering was used to correct sequencing errors, and CDR3s were annotated against IMGT so that V, D and J genes could be assigned. Downstream analyses used only productive TCRbeta rearrangements, leaving out any out-of-frame or stop-codon sequences. Clonality was calculated as one minus the Shannon entropy normalized by the log of the number of unique productive sequences. Fisher's exact test with Benjamini-Hochberg correction, using a cutoff of adjusted p below 0.01, was how clones that differed between time points or between blood and tumor were identified. This is the immuneACCESS table as TCRdb keeps it, with only in-frame sequences that have V and J called. A part of the clones is gone; compared with another copy, unresolved V genes explain less than half, and the rest is unexplained. That table gives V, J and clone size, and the DNA gave D and trimming. The sample table holds about 74,000 clones, of which under 90% were seen once. Together, the top ten hold about 5.1% of the sample.

Study-wide findings and limitations: Patients with durable benefit showed greater expansion of tumor-associated TCR clones in peripheral blood 3 weeks after starting treatment (n of about 20, p = 0.022). Because the sample size was small (n of about 29) and many exploratory analyses were performed, the results are intended to be hypothesis-generating. A pretreatment peripheral blood TCR clonality below the median was linked to improved progression-free and overall survival.

Trimming takes 7 bases from V and 5 bases from J, and the germline ends sit 20 bases apart. For CDR1 and CDR2, the germline V gene lists SGHTA and FQGNSA. The cysteine opens and the phenylalanine closes a CDR3 of 15 amino acids. CDR3 DNA is the only sequence kept; it has 45 bases, read in frame from the first base. This sequence originates from a man aged 65-85 years with urothelial cancer. The rearrangement joined TRBV7-2 to TRBJ2-5; TRBD2 is perhaps the D gene, given 6 matching bases. The material sequenced was PBMCs, taken around atezolizumab (anti-PD-L1) treatment. The sequenced DNA is TGTGCCAGCACTACCCCCCTAGCGCCAGGCGAGACCCAGTACTTC. It is translated as CASTTPLAPGETQYF.